Reported below is one TCR beta chain. Its antigen remains undetermined. Germline and junction disagree at one end, which may indicate a read error. Bulk bone marrow was analyzed without sorting T-cell subsets. TCR beta CDR3 regions were immunosequenced from bone marrow of 11 myelodysplastic syndrome patients before and after hypomethylating agent therapy. To track the repertoire longitudinally, every patient provided one baseline bone marrow along with two to three bone marrows taken at different post-treatment timepoints. Whole bone marrow served as the source for genomic DNA extraction, with DNA quality checked using TapeStation, NanoDrop OneC and PicoGreen assays. The library was built by means of the immunoSEQ multiplex PCR assay. Each sample was run at survey resolution as two replicates of approximately 200 ng apiece, for a total of around 400 ng of DNA. Rearranged TCRB sequences in genomic DNA were detected with the hsTCRB kit using multiplex PCR primers targeting V and J genes. The first PCR used the QIAGEN Multiplex PCR Kit for about 32 cycles to amplify the CDR3 region. A roughly 8-cycle second PCR added sample barcodes and Illumina adapters to each replicate. Quantification of the pooled libraries was done with a QuantStudio 6 and the KAPA library quantification kit. About 15 pM of pooled libraries was sequenced on an Illumina MiSeq using 156-cycle single-end reads plus a 15-cycle index read. Per the authors' processing: VDJdb annotation flagged approximately 1.8% of around 160,000 unique clonotypes as previously reported viral-epitope-specific. Raw reads were processed into normalized, annotated TCRB repertoires with the immunoSEQ Data Assistant and immunoSEQ Analyzer. Clonotypes were analyzed with BioAnalyzer and version 0.6.5 of the immunarch R package. Every repertoire was downsampled to the clone count of the smallest repertoire before richness was estimated. Clonotypes were sorted into expanded, contracted or novel categories with Fisher's exact tests, where novel meant the clonotype had zero frequency before treatment. Significantly changed CDR3 beta sequences were clustered with GLIPH2 using simulation_depth=1000 and kmer_min_depth=3, and CDR3s shorter than five residues were excluded. TCRdb limited this immuneACCESS table to in-frame rearrangements with V and J called. A share of clones is missing; checked studies link under half to unresolved V genes, and the rest is unexplained. The V and J calls and clone size are taken from that table; D and trimming were inferred from the DNA. The sample has about 5,400 clones on record, approximately 91% of them singletons. The ten largest clones add up to 10% of the sample.

The data stem from a study of hypomethylating agent response in myelodysplastic syndrome (dated by TCRdb to about 2021). With respect to the entire study: The hypomethylating agents azacitidine (most of the 11) or decitabine (3 of 11) were used to treat the patients. Among the myelodysplastic syndrome patients in the cohort, under 10 were male and 2 were female. On average the patients were 72.2 +/- 6.3 years old, and a diploid cytogenetic profile was seen most often. About six patients responded with complete response or hematologic improvement, and about five patients were non-responders. The mutation found most frequently was TET2, which appeared in about 45% of the 11 patients. Response was defined as complete response or hematologic improvement, and patients meeting neither criterion were classed as non-responders.

The germline V gene encodes CDR1 MGHRA and CDR2 YSYEKL. Spanning cysteine to phenylalanine, the CDR3 consists of 15 amino acids. Only the CDR3 part of the read is kept: 45 bases, read in frame from the first base. The investigation overall reported the following: Novel clonotypes were found to emerge more often in responders, whereas more contracted clonotypes were observed in non-responders after treatment. The shared GLIPH2 clusters might recognize novel MDS antigens, but this possibility was not confirmed and requires experimental validation. After hypomethylating agent treatment, no significant change in richness, rarefaction diversity or clonality was seen, either across all patients or within response groups. Age matching of healthy control donors to MDS patients was not performed, and the MDS versus healthy comparison could have been impacted by this lack of age matching. Only about 10 patients were analyzed, making the cohort small.

The chain was built from TRBV4-1 and TRBJ2-2; 7 bases in the junction line up with TRBD1. The TCR sequence derives from a human donor with myelodysplastic syndrome. The material sequenced was bone marrow, taken before or after starting hypomethylating agent treatment for myelodysplastic syndrome (not recorded which). The CDR3 region reads CASSQDRGQARGAVF. Here is the DNA: TGCGCCAGCAGCCAAGATAGGGGGCAAGCCCGGGGAGCTGTTTTT.